This entry lists 27 T cell receptor beta chains sequenced from one sample in a study of monozygotic twins with inflammatory bowel disease. TCRdb reprocessed the 5' RACE reads and stores each CDR3 protein as one record, lacking DNA. In all, the sample yields a few hundred thousand distinct CDR3 sequences. Source material: blood. Source of these receptors: a human donor with ulcerative colitis or Crohn's disease, or a healthy co-twin of an affected twin (not recorded which).

This chain's CDR3 is CASRFLAGGSGELFF. The genes are TRBV11-2 and TRBJ2-2; the D call from TCRdb, TRBD2, cannot be confirmed without DNA. Germline loops: CDR1 SGHAT, CDR2 FQNNGV. There are 15 residues in the CDR3.

The rearrangement uses TRBV4-1 and TRBJ2-1; the D gene TCRdb calls, TRBD2, cannot be checked with no DNA. This CDR3 spans 14 amino acids. Germline lookup yields CDR1 MGHRA and CDR2 YSYEKL. This CDR3 reads CASSFSGREDEQFF.

The chain combines TRBV7-2 with TRBJ1-4; no DNA is available, so the TRBD1 call from TCRdb remains unchecked. Germline V gene lookup returns CDR1 SGHTA and CDR2 FQGNSA. This CDR3 has 15 residues. CDR3 sequence: CASSLQGHTNEKLFF. The variable domain in full, completed from reference TRBV7-2 and TRBJ1-4, reads GAGVSQSPSNKVTEKGKDVELRCDPISGHTALYWYRQSLGQGLEFLIYFQGNSAPDKSGLPSDRFSAERTGGSVSTLTIQRTQQEDSAVYLCASSLQGHTNEKLFFGSGTQLSVL.

The chain joins TRBV20-1 to TRBJ2-1; absent DNA, TCRdb's TRBD2 call cannot be checked. The CDR3 consists of 13 residues. The V gene's germline CDR1 is DFQATT and CDR2 SNEGSKA (reference sequence). CDR3 sequence reads: CSASPLAGVVQFF.

The J gene is TRBJ2-7, the V gene TRBV6-2 or TRBV6-3; no DNA is available, so the TRBD1 call from TCRdb remains unchecked. CDR3 size: 16 residues. Germline CDR1 and CDR2: MNHEY and SVGEGT. The CDR3: CASSYPPGASGYEQYF.

V gene TRBV6-5 combines with J gene TRBJ2-1; TCRdb's D call, TRBD2, is unchecked because there is no DNA. The CDR3 runs 16 residues. Germline values: CDR1 MNHEY, CDR2 SVGAGI. The CDR3 region is CASSYSGLAGYNEQFF.

The gene calls are TRBV5-4 and TRBJ2-2; the TCRdb call, TRBD1, lacks DNA for checking. The CDR3 is 17 residues long. CDR1 and CDR2 (germline): SGHNT, YYREEE (reference sequence). CDR3 protein: CASSTPGTGGNTGELFF.

The CDR3 sequence is CASSLVGTRNEQFF. This chain links TRBV5-6 with TRBJ2-1; TCRdb gives TRBD2 as the D gene, but with no DNA this cannot be confirmed. This CDR3 is 14 amino acids long. Germline V lookup: CDR1 SGHDT, CDR2 YYEEEE.

V is TRBV5-1 and J is TRBJ2-2. Germline V gene sequence: CDR1 SGHRS, CDR2 YFSETQ. The CDR3 has 12 amino acids. CDR3 region: CASSLGNGELFF.

This chain links TRBV30 with TRBJ1-2; the D call from TCRdb, TRBD1, cannot be confirmed without DNA. The CDR3 extends over 14 amino acids. Germline CDR1 is GTSNPN and CDR2 is SVGIG (reference sequence). The CDR3 loop reads CAWKGDSFNYGYTF.

This chain uses TRBV12-3 or TRBV12-4 with TRBJ2-3. The CDR3 has 12 residues. CDR3 sequence reads: CASSLRPDTQYF.

J is TRBJ1-1 and V is TRBV5-8. CDR3 size: 11 residues. Germline-derived CDR1 and CDR2 are SGHTS and YDEGEE. The chain's CDR3 is CAISWLAEAFF.

The chain couples TRBV12-3 or TRBV12-4 to TRBJ2-1; TCRdb picks TRBD1, but there is no DNA to check that call. CDR3 length equals 15 residues. This chain's CDR3 is CASSPGEDPYNEQFF.

The chain combines TRBV18 with TRBJ2-1; TCRdb picks TRBD1, but there is no DNA to check that call. This CDR3 comprises 15 residues. Per germline, CDR1 KGHSH and CDR2 LQKENI. The CDR3 loop reads CASSRAGTVYNEQFF.

This chain joins TRBV20-1 and TRBJ2-3; the TCRdb D gene call, TRBD2, has no DNA to confirm it. The germline V gene has CDR1 DFQATT and CDR2 SNEGSKA (reference sequence). The CDR3 is made up of 17 amino acids. CDR3 sequence reads: CSAIPPLAGTSTDTQYF.

This chain links TRBV12-3 or TRBV12-4 with TRBJ1-1. The CDR3 loop spans 12 amino acids. This CDR3 is CASSLRTGEAFF.

This chain uses TRBV20-1 with TRBJ2-1; TCRdb reports TRBD2, a call that lacks DNA to check it against. The CDR3 is 14 amino acids. CDR1 DFQATT and CDR2 SNEGSKA come from the germline V gene (reference sequence). The CDR3 sequence is CSAWGLAGGSGQFF.

The chain carries TRBV11-2 and TRBJ2-1. The CDR3 has 18 amino acids. CDR1 is SGHAT and CDR2 is FQNNGV in the germline V gene. CDR3 loop: CASSLLSGRISSYNEQFF.

The chain links TRBV10-2 to TRBJ2-1. CDR1 and CDR2 from the germline V gene are WSHSY and SAAADI. CDR3 length equals 14 residues. CDR3 in amino acids: CASSEVDGYNEQFF.

The chain joins TRBV5-1 to TRBJ2-1. CDR1 and CDR2 from the germline V gene are SGHRS and YFSETQ. The CDR3 has 15 residues. CDR3 residues: CASSLSGFTYNEQFF.

The chain couples TRBV3-1 to TRBJ2-3; without DNA, the TCRdb call of TRBD2 cannot be checked. The CDR3 totals 17 residues. The germline V gene has CDR1 LGHDT and CDR2 YNNKEL (reference sequence). The CDR3: CASSLLLAGGHTDTQYF.

This chain connects TRBV20-1 to TRBJ1-1. The germline V gene encodes CDR1 DFQATT and CDR2 SNEGSKA (reference sequence). The CDR3 sequence is 17 residues long. The CDR3 sequence is CSARDRAKTDWNTEAFF.

CDR3 protein: CSARKGGLTGELFF. V is TRBV20-1 and J is TRBJ2-2; as DNA is missing, the TRBD1 call by TCRdb cannot be tested. The CDR3 totals 14 residues. From germline, CDR1 is DFQATT and CDR2 SNEGSKA (reference sequence).

CDR3: CASSYAGVASDTQYF. The gene calls are TRBV6-5 and TRBJ2-3; the TRBD1 assignment by TCRdb is unverifiable without DNA. The CDR3 consists of 15 residues. The germline CDR1 and CDR2 sequences are MNHEY and SVGAGI.

The rearrangement joins TRBV9 to TRBJ2-6; the TCRdb D gene call, TRBD1, has no DNA to confirm it. CDR3 length: 17 amino acids. Per germline, CDR1 SGDLS and CDR2 YYNGEE. The CDR3 sequence: CASSVAGGTWGANVLTF. The full variable domain, rest sourced from reference TRBV9 and TRBJ2-6, is DSGVTQTPKHLITATGQRVTLRCSPRSGDLSVYWYQQSLDQGLQFLIQYYNGEERAKGNILERFSAQQFPDLHSELNLSSLELGDSALYFCASSVAGGTWGANVLTFGAGSRLTVL.

The V gene is TRBV19, the J gene TRBJ2-3; TCRdb's D call of TRBD2 is untestable without DNA. In germline, CDR1 is LNHDA, CDR2 SQIVND (reference sequence). This CDR3 comprises 14 residues. CDR3 loop: CATLLKAGADTQYF.

The V gene is TRBV15, the J gene TRBJ1-5; TCRdb selects TRBD1, and the lack of DNA leaves this call unchecked. The CDR3 has 13 amino acids. Germline assignment: CDR1 LNHNV and CDR2 YYDKDF (reference sequence). The chain's CDR3 is CATSRDPGQPQHF. Based on the CDR3 plus reference TRBV15 and TRBJ1-5, the full variable domain is DAMVIQNPRYQVTQFGKPVTLSCSQTLNHNVMYWYQQKSSQAPKLLFHYYDKDFNNEADTPDNFQSRRPNTSFCFLDIRSPGLGDTAMYLCATSRDPGQPQHFGDGTRLSIL.